Listed below are T cell receptor beta chains from one sample, sequenced in a study of T cells in Graves' hyperthyroidism and ophthalmopathy. TCRdb used MiXCR to reprocess the multiplex PCR reads, holding one entry per CDR3 protein. Found here are 400,000 or so distinct CDR3 sequences, about 16% of them singletons; the top ten hold approximately 20%. Source material: blood. The receptors originated from an older woman with Graves' ophthalmopathy. CDR3s include the opening cysteine and the closing phenylalanine or tryptophan. D genes are given only for firm matches. The listing skips clone size in some rows; elsewhere it reads once, few, many or a size class.

clone size: -
J gene: TRBJ2-2
D gene: TRBD2
V gene: TRBV6-5
CDR3 protein: CASSYSSAGGAGSTGELFF
CDR3 DNA: TGTGCCAGCAGTTACTCGAGTGCGGGAGGCGCGGGCAGCACCGGGGAGCTGTTTTTT

clone size: -
J gene: TRBJ2-2
D gene: -
V gene: TRBV5-1
CDR3 protein: CASSLYGGWTGELFF
CDR3 DNA: TGCGCCAGCAGCTTGTACGGGGGATGGACCGGGGAGCTGTTTTTT

clone size: -
J gene: TRBJ2-2
D gene: -
V gene: TRBV20-1
CDR3 protein: CSASSPSYTGELFF
CDR3 DNA: TGCAGTGCCAGCTCACCGTCGTACACCGGGGAGCTGTTTTTT

clone size: many
J gene: TRBJ1-1
D gene: -
V gene: TRBV30
CDR3 protein: CAWSPGRMNTEAFF
CDR3 DNA: TGTGCCTGGAGCCCCGGACGCATGAACACTGAAGCTTTCTTT

clone size: few
J gene: TRBJ1-5
D gene: TRBD1
V gene: TRBV19
CDR3 protein: CASRQTGENQPQHF
CDR3 DNA: TGTGCCAGTAGACAGACAGGGGAGAATCAGCCCCAGCATTTT

clone size: -
J gene: TRBJ2-2
D gene: -
V gene: TRBV7-2
CDR3 protein: CASSIAPRTGELFF
CDR3 DNA: TGTGCCAGCAGCATAGCCCCGAGGACCGGGGAGCTGTTTTTT

clone size: -
J gene: TRBJ2-2
D gene: TRBD2
V gene: TRBV19
CDR3 protein: CASSSLLAGGPGTGELFF
CDR3 DNA: TGTGCCAGTAGCTCGTTACTAGCGGGAGGGCCGGGCACCGGGGAGCTGTTTTTT

clone size: -
J gene: TRBJ2-1
D gene: -
V gene: TRBV19
CDR3 protein: CASSIGEPSEQFF
CDR3 DNA: TGTGCCAGTAGTATCGGTGAGCCGAGTGAGCAGTTCTTC

clone size: few
J gene: TRBJ2-1
D gene: TRBD2
V gene: TRBV24-1
CDR3 protein: CATSGSLAGVGEQFF
CDR3 DNA: TGTGCCACCAGTGGGAGTCTAGCGGGAGTTGGTGAGCAGTTCTTC

clone size: many
J gene: TRBJ2-3
D gene: TRBD2
V gene: TRBV28
CDR3 protein: CASALAGGSTDTQYF
CDR3 DNA: TGTGCCAGTGCCCTAGCGGGAGGGAGCACAGATACGCAGTATTTT

clone size: many
J gene: TRBJ2-5
D gene: -
V gene: TRBV11-3
CDR3 protein: CAREVRTQYF
CDR3 DNA: TGCGCCCGAGAAGTTAGGACCCAGTACTTC

clone size: -
J gene: TRBJ2-2
D gene: -
V gene: TRBV14
CDR3 protein: CASSQDLLGELFF
CDR3 DNA: TGTGCCAGCAGCCAAGATCTTCTCGGGGAGCTGTTTTTT

clone size: -
J gene: TRBJ2-7
D gene: -
V gene: TRBV6-5
CDR3 protein: CASSYSHMNYEQYF
CDR3 DNA: TGTGCCAGCAGTTACTCGCACATGAACTACGAGCAGTACTTC

clone size: few
J gene: TRBJ1-4
D gene: TRBD1
V gene: TRBV19
CDR3 protein: CASSVTGFGTNEKLFF
CDR3 DNA: TGTGCCAGTAGTGTGACAGGGTTTGGGACTAATGAAAAACTGTTTTTT

clone size: -
J gene: TRBJ1-4
D gene: -
V gene: TRBV7-9
CDR3 protein: CASGRVGLNEKLFF
CDR3 DNA: TGTGCCAGCGGCCGGGTAGGCCTCAATGAAAAACTGTTTTTT

clone size: many
J gene: TRBJ2-5
D gene: TRBD1
V gene: TRBV20-1
CDR3 protein: CSAPGQGQETQYF
CDR3 DNA: TGCAGTGCCCCGGGACAGGGGCAAGAGACCCAGTACTTC

clone size: few
J gene: TRBJ1-1
D gene: TRBD1
V gene: TRBV19
CDR3 protein: CASSQQGARNTEAFF
CDR3 DNA: TGTGCCAGTAGTCAACAGGGGGCGAGGAACACTGAAGCTTTCTTT

clone size: many
J gene: TRBJ2-3
D gene: TRBD2
V gene: TRBV20-1
CDR3 protein: CSATDPSGRARGTDTQYF
CDR3 DNA: TGCAGTGCCACAGATCCTAGCGGGAGGGCCAGAGGCACAGATACGCAGTATTTT

clone size: many
J gene: TRBJ2-5
D gene: TRBD1
V gene: TRBV30
CDR3 protein: CAWTPGQGKETQYF
CDR3 DNA: TGTGCCTGGACCCCGGGACAGGGGAAAGAGACCCAGTACTTC

clone size: many
J gene: TRBJ1-2
D gene: -
V gene: TRBV3-1
CDR3 protein: CASSQTITGWGYTF
CDR3 DNA: TGTGCCAGCAGCCAAACGATTACAGGTTGGGGCTACACCTTC

clone size: few
J gene: TRBJ1-1
D gene: -
V gene: TRBV7-6
CDR3 protein: CASSLLGQPGDEAFF
CDR3 DNA: TGTGCCAGCAGCTTATTAGGGCAGCCAGGTGATGAAGCTTTCTTT

clone size: many
J gene: TRBJ2-1
D gene: TRBD2
V gene: TRBV2
CDR3 protein: CASSERTSGRETEQFF
CDR3 DNA: TGTGCCAGCAGTGAGCGGACTAGCGGGAGGGAAACTGAGCAGTTCTTC

clone size: many
J gene: TRBJ2-7
D gene: TRBD2
V gene: TRBV11-2
CDR3 protein: CASSPIAGYYEQYF
CDR3 DNA: TGTGCCAGCAGCCCAATAGCGGGTTACTACGAGCAGTACTTC

clone size: many
J gene: TRBJ2-5
D gene: -
V gene: TRBV12-3/TRBV12-4
CDR3 protein: CASALRDGTGETQYF
CDR3 DNA: TGTGCCAGTGCGTTACGTGACGGTACGGGAGAGACCCAGTACTTC

clone size: many
J gene: TRBJ1-1
D gene: TRBD1
V gene: TRBV12-3/TRBV12-4
CDR3 protein: CASSLVTQARGTEAFF
CDR3 DNA: TGTGCCAGCAGTTTAGTTACACAGGCCAGGGGGACTGAAGCTTTCTTT

clone size: few
J gene: TRBJ2-3
D gene: TRBD2
V gene: TRBV14
CDR3 protein: CASSASGKGTDTQYF
CDR3 DNA: TGTGCCAGCAGCGCGAGCGGGAAGGGCACAGATACGCAGTATTTT

clone size: many
J gene: TRBJ2-3
D gene: TRBD2
V gene: TRBV11-2
CDR3 protein: CASTLGRGGGSTSDTQYF
CDR3 DNA: TGTGCCAGCACCCTAGGAAGGGGCGGCGGGAGTACGTCAGATACGCAGTATTTT

clone size: -
J gene: TRBJ2-7
D gene: -
V gene: TRBV28
CDR3 protein: CASSLTRGRREQYF
CDR3 DNA: TGTGCCAGCAGTTTAACCCGCGGACGGCGAGAGCAGTACTTC

clone size: many
J gene: TRBJ1-5
D gene: -
V gene: TRBV27
CDR3 protein: CASSFYARANQPQHF
CDR3 DNA: TGTGCCAGCAGTTTTTATGCCAGGGCTAATCAGCCCCAGCATTTT

clone size: -
J gene: TRBJ2-7
D gene: -
V gene: TRBV18
CDR3 protein: CASSPPGTGISYEQYF
CDR3 DNA: TGTGCCAGCTCACCCCCAGGGACGGGAATTTCCTACGAGCAGTACTTC

clone size: many
J gene: TRBJ2-5
D gene: TRBD1
V gene: TRBV20-1
CDR3 protein: CSAWDSPQETQYF
CDR3 DNA: TGCAGTGCTTGGGACAGTCCTCAAGAGACCCAGTACTTC

clone size: many
J gene: TRBJ2-7
D gene: -
V gene: TRBV7-9
CDR3 protein: CASSLPGPLSGEQYF
CDR3 DNA: TGTGCCAGCAGCTTACCGGGACCTCTAAGCGGCGAGCAGTACTTC

clone size: many
J gene: TRBJ1-1
D gene: -
V gene: TRBV28
CDR3 protein: CASKVLGAGNTEAFF
CDR3 DNA: TGTGCCAGCAAGGTCCTCGGAGCGGGGAACACTGAAGCTTTCTTT

clone size: -
J gene: TRBJ1-4
D gene: -
V gene: TRBV6-1
CDR3 protein: CASTRPDGKNEKLFF
CDR3 DNA: TGTGCCAGCACTCGCCCGGACGGGAAAAATGAAAAACTGTTTTTT

clone size: -
J gene: TRBJ2-1
D gene: TRBD2
V gene: TRBV19
CDR3 protein: CASSGLAGLRGEQFF
CDR3 DNA: TGTGCCAGTAGTGGGCTAGCGGGCCTTAGGGGTGAGCAGTTCTTC

clone size: many
J gene: TRBJ2-7
D gene: -
V gene: TRBV28
CDR3 protein: CASETWGYEQYF
CDR3 DNA: TGTGCCAGCGAAACGTGGGGGTACGAGCAGTACTTC

clone size: few
J gene: TRBJ2-1
D gene: -
V gene: TRBV28
CDR3 protein: CASSGGGTNEQFF
CDR3 DNA: TGTGCCAGCTCCGGCGGTGGAACCAATGAGCAGTTCTTC

clone size: many
J gene: TRBJ1-2
D gene: -
V gene: TRBV12-3/TRBV12-4
CDR3 protein: CASSAVSLEKGYTF
CDR3 DNA: TGTGCCAGCAGTGCGGTGTCGCTAGAGAAAGGCTACACCTTC

clone size: many
J gene: TRBJ1-1
D gene: TRBD1
V gene: TRBV28
CDR3 protein: CASSSPGQGLVAFF
CDR3 DNA: TGTGCCAGCAGTTCCCCGGGACAGGGGTTGGTAGCTTTCTTT

clone size: many
J gene: TRBJ2-1
D gene: TRBD2
V gene: TRBV20-1
CDR3 protein: CSARERGLAGAHEQFF
CDR3 DNA: TGCAGTGCTAGAGAAAGAGGTCTAGCGGGAGCTCATGAGCAGTTCTTC